The 12 T cell receptor beta chains in this list originate from one sample, sequenced in a study of beta chain features in type 1 diabetes. Overall study results and limits: Type 1 diabetes patients had moderately but significantly shorter TCRB CDR3s in all four CD4+ subsets.

The antigens of these receptors remain unknown. All of the isolated RNA was reverse transcribed, so expressed TCRB transcripts were sequenced. The method was immunoSEQ multiplex PCR; TCRdb's version includes in-frame clones alone and lacks a portion of them. The sample contains about 640,000 clones, 9.5% to 15% of which appear only once. The sequencing sample was made of naive CD4+ T cells from blood. The receptors stem from a man younger than 40 with type 1 diabetes.

In this sample, this clone turned up a few times. The chain combines TRBV7-3 with TRBJ1-1, with D perhaps matching TRBD1 (6 bases). Germline assignment: CDR1 SGHTA and CDR2 FQGTGA. With 3 bases removed from V and 3 bases from J, the gap between germline ends came to 8 bases. The CDR3 runs to 13 residues. CDR3 sequence (DNA): TGTGCCAGCAGCTTTAGGACAGACACTGAAGCTTTCTTT. Translating gives CASSFRTDTEAFF.

This rearrangement joins TRBV18 to TRBJ2-5; D not certain. Germline CDR1 reads KGHSH; CDR2 reads LQKENI. This CDR3 contains 15 residues. Between the trimmed V and J ends, which lost 0 bases and 2 bases, there was a span of 10 bases. The chain's CDR3 is CASSPPSQAQETQYF. In nucleotides, the CDR3 is TGTGCCAGCTCACCACCGAGTCAGGCTCAAGAGACCCAGTACTTC.

The chain recombines TRBV10-3 with TRBJ2-7; D gene unclear. The length of the CDR3 is 12 residues. V was pared by 8 bases and J by 7 bases, with 15 bases between. The germline V gene encodes CDR1 ENHRY and CDR2 SYGVKD. CDR3 amino acids: CAIGATIGEQYF. For the CDR3, the DNA is TGTGCCATCGGCGCTACAATCGGGGAGCAGTACTTC.

The CDR3 sequence: CASSSVGGLNTGELFF. The CDR3 DNA follows: TGTGCCAGCAGCTCGGTCGGGGGTTTGAACACCGGGGAGCTGTTTTTT. The V and J genes are TRBV7-9 and TRBJ2-2, with D possibly matching TRBD2 (6 bases). The CDR3 sequence is 16 residues long. Germline V gives CDR1 SEHNR, CDR2 FQNEAQ (reference sequence). V lost 4 bases, J lost 1 base, and 13 bases lay in between.

The chain is built from TRBV20-1 and TRBJ2-1, with TRBD1 as a possible D gene (5 bases). Germline assignment: CDR1 DFQATT and CDR2 SNEGSKA (reference sequence). This CDR3 comprises 11 residues. Trimming shortened V by 3 bases and J by 9 bases, and 9 bases separated the two germline ends. As DNA, the CDR3 is TGCAGTGCTAGCAGGGTTGGTGAGCAGTTCTTC. This gives the protein CSASRVGEQFF.

This chain links TRBV10-3 with TRBJ2-5; a weak D match, TRBD1 (5 bases). Germline CDR1 ENHRY, CDR2 SYGVKD. The CDR3 is 14 residues long. The V end lost 8 bases, the J end lost 4 bases, and 17 bases lay between the germline ends. The CDR3 DNA reads TGTGCCATCGGGGCCCACGTGGGTGGAGAGACCCAGTACTTC. Its translation: CAIGAHVGGETQYF.

The chain carries TRBV9 and TRBJ2-1; no clear D. CDR1 and CDR2 (germline): SGDLS, YYNGEE. The CDR3 has 13 amino acids. Trimming took off 7 bases at V and 7 bases at J, with 15 bases between the two ends. CDR3 sequence reads: CASGPLPRNEQFF. DNA for the CDR3: TGTGCCAGCGGGCCCCTCCCGCGAAATGAGCAGTTCTTC.

This clone was detected only a few times. The gene calls are TRBV6-6 and TRBJ1-5; 10 bases are shared with TRBD1. This CDR3 is built from 16 residues. Germline CDR1 MNHNY, CDR2 SVGAGI (reference sequence). Losses at the gene ends were 6 bases for V and 2 bases for J; bases not matched to a gene: 7. This CDR3 is CASSLRQGAGNQPQHF. CDR3 nucleotide sequence: TGTGCCAGCAGCCTAAGACAGGGGGCTGGCAATCAGCCCCAGCATTTT.

This clone has a handful of counts. The chain joins TRBV7-9 to TRBJ1-5; D possibly corresponds to TRBD1 (5 bases). V was clipped by 5 bases and J by 5 bases, with 16 bases between them. CDR3 length: 15 amino acids. CDR1 and CDR2 from the germline V gene are SEHNR and FQNEAQ (reference sequence). Here the CDR3 reads CASSRSGAEDQPQHF. The CDR3 DNA reads TGTGCCAGCAGCCGGAGTGGGGCAGAGGATCAGCCCCAGCATTTT. The full variable domain, rest sourced from reference TRBV7-9 and TRBJ1-5, is DTGVSQNPRHKITKRGQNVTFRCDPISEHNRLYWYRQTLGQGPEFLTYFQNEAQLEKSRLLSDRFSAERPKGSFSTLEIQRTEQGDSAMYLCASSRSGAEDQPQHFGDGTRLSIL.

In its sample, this clone was seen a few times. The V and J genes are TRBV9 and TRBJ2-2; 7 bases fit TRBD2. After removal of 3 bases from V and 1 base from J, the junction contained 6 bases not matched to a gene. CDR3 length: 16 amino acids. Per germline, CDR1 SGDLS and CDR2 YYNGEE. CDR3 bases: TGTGCCAGCAGCGCTCGGGGGGACCTGAACACCGGGGAGCTGTTTTTT. Encoded protein: CASSARGDLNTGELFF. The variable domain in full, completed from reference TRBV9 and TRBJ2-2, reads DSGVTQTPKHLITATGQRVTLRCSPRSGDLSVYWYQQSLDQGLQFLIQYYNGEERAKGNILERFSAQQFPDLHSELNLSSLELGDSALYFCASSARGDLNTGELFFGEGSRLTVL.

In this sample, this clone turned up a few times. The CDR3: CASQPGQGRNTEAFF. The DNA of the CDR3 is TGTGCCAGCCAGCCGGGACAGGGGCGAAACACTGAAGCTTTCTTT. The V call is TRBV18, the J call TRBJ1-1; 10 bases are a match to TRBD1. The germline CDR1 and CDR2 sequences are KGHSH and LQKENI. This CDR3 has 15 residues. With V trimmed by 8 bases and J by 2 bases, 8 bases remained unmatched.

V and J are TRBV9 and TRBJ1-4; D not resolved. This CDR3 is 13 amino acids long. Germline values: CDR1 SGDLS, CDR2 YYNGEE. V was pared by 7 bases and J by 3 bases, with 10 bases between. CDR3 amino acids: CASSKSSNEKLFF. For the CDR3, the DNA is TGTGCCAGCTCTAAGTCTTCTAATGAAAAACTGTTTTTT.